The rows below give T cell receptor beta chains drawn from one sample of a study of T cell repertoires in cytomegalovirus infection. TCRdb re-derived calls from the reads in MiXCR, one entry per CDR3 protein. Among approximately 140,000 distinct CDR3 sequences, 24% were seen once, and the ten largest hold 30% to 40%. Their target antigens are unknown. Sequenced sample: PBMCs, sequenced either directly or after in vitro stimulation (not recorded which). These receptors originate from a human donor in good health (CMV status not recorded). Some clones in this sample may be carry-over from other donors' samples. CDR3s leave out the opening cysteine and the closing phenylalanine or tryptophan.

v_call cdr3_aa
TRBV6-1 ASSEVGGDSNEQF
TRBV6-1 ASSKGHGPYEQY
TRBV7-2 ASSQGQTSGYT
TRBV20-1 SASSSGFYNEQF
TRBV4-3 ASSQDQGLAGATEVVY
TRBV20-1 SAREGGFTSYNEQF
TRBV27 ASSKKVQSRALANEKLF
TRBV20-1 SATDPGLAYNEQF
TRBV14 ASSLTGRAGELF
TRBV10-2 ASAAPGSSGYT
TRBV19 ASSKSGTVSYEQY
TRBV7-2 ASSRAGYNSPLH
TRBV19 ASSPNRGADTQY